Included here is one TCR beta chain sequence, with context. What it binds is not known. TCRdb's copy holds only in-frame clones and misses some; the assay was immunoSEQ multiplex PCR. The table lists about 120,000 clones, 92% of them singletons, with around 1.6% in the top ten. The sample is drawn from a study of T cell responses to AZD1222 COVID-19 vaccine. Findings and caveats of the study: Along spike, vaccine-associated CD4 TCRs were found throughout, with dominance at 160-218 and 743-854. No day 14 peak samples; only post-peak repertoires were characterized. Donors, mostly white British, included more females; clonal diversity was possibly underestimated. Within unmutated variant regions lay the reported targets of nearly half of spike-specific TCRs.

The J segment lost 5 bases and the V segment lost 3 bases, leaving 4 bases of the junction unmatched. The CDR3 extends over 15 amino acids. The germline V gene encodes CDR1 SEHNR and CDR2 FQNEAQ (reference sequence). This sequence joins TRBV7-9 and TRBJ1-6; 7 bases match TRBD1. The material sequenced was peripheral blood, taken 28 days after the second AZD1222 dose. This TCR was sampled from an adult who received the AZD1222 COVID-19 vaccine. Written as DNA, the CDR3 is TGTGCCAGCAGCTTCCAGGGGACAGATAATTCACCCCTCCACTTT. Protein product: CASSFQGTDNSPLHF. Drawing the rest from reference TRBV7-9 and TRBJ1-6, the complete variable domain is DTGVSQNPRHKITKRGQNVTFRCDPISEHNRLYWYRQTLGQGPEFLTYFQNEAQLEKSRLLSDRFSAERPKGSFSTLEIQRTEQGDSAMYLCASSFQGTDNSPLHFGNGTRLTVT.